The sequence of this TCR beta chain was determined in a study of Graves' ophthalmopathy and Graves' hyperthyroidism. Study as a whole: Researchers obtained peripheral blood at initial diagnosis, before any treatment had begun.

RNA transcripts were the source from which TCR beta CDR3 regions were amplified. RT-PCR with HTBI primers came first, then second-round multiplex PCR. TCRdb fed the multiplex PCR reads into MiXCR, producing one record per CDR3 protein. The sample yields about 210,000 distinct CDR3 sequences, 25% to 35% seen once. V was trimmed by 10 bases and J by 7 bases, leaving 11 bases between them. The length of the CDR3 is 10 residues. Germline V gives CDR1 MNHEY, CDR2 SVGEGT. This sequence originates from a man aged 45 to 65 with Graves' ophthalmopathy. The rearrangement links TRBV6-2 or TRBV6-3 to TRBJ2-7; D is unclear. The material sequenced was peripheral blood. The CDR3 here is CATVEREQYF. CDR3 in DNA: TGTGCCACCGTCGAAAGGGAGCAGTACTTC.